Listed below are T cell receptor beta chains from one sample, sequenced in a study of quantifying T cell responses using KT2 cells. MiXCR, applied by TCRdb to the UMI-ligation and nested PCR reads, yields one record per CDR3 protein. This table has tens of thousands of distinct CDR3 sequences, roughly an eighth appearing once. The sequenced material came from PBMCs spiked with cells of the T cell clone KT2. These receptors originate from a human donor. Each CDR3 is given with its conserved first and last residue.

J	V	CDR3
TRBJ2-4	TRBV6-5	CASSANSGTGVTLAKNIQYF
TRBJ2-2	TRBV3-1	CASSQGLTGELFF
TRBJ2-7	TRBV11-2	CASSLDGRGYEQYF
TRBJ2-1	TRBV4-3	CASSLRTVYNEQFF
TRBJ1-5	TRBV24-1	CATSAGRQMNQPQHF
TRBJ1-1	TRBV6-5	CASSPIRGLNTEAFF
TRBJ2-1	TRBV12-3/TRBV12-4	CASSVPSQRGLTMRQFF
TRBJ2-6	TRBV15	CATSRDRPPRDRSGANVLTF
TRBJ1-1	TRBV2	CASSSDPNTEAFF
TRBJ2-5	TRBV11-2	CASSLEGGGQETQYF
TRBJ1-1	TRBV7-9	CASSLPAPEAFF